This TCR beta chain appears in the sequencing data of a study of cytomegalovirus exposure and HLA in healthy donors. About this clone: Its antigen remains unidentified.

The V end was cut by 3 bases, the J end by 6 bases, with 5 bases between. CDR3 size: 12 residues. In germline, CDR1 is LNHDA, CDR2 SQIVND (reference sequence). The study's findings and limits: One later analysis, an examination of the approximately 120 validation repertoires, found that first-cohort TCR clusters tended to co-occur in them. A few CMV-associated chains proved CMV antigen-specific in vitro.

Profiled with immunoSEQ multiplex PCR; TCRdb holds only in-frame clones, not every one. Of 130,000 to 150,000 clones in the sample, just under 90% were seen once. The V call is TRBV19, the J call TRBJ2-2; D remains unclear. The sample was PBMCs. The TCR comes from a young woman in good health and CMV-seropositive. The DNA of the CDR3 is TGTGCCAGTAGTATCTATCCCGGGGAGCTGTTTTTT. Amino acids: CASSIYPGELFF.